This T cell receptor beta chain was identified during a study of cytomegalovirus exposure and HLA in healthy donors. Generated by immunoSEQ multiplex PCR, the TCRdb table keeps only in-frame clones and is missing some. The sample lists around 150,000 clones, roughly 89% seen once, with 3% to 3.5% in the top ten. CDR1 MNHNY and CDR2 SVGAGI come from the germline V gene (reference sequence). The CDR3 is 15 residues long. The ends were cut back, 1 base at V and 0 bases at J, with 9 bases in the middle. The source material was PBMCs. This TCR was recovered from a woman aged 18 to 35 in good health and CMV-seropositive. The chain carries TRBV6-6 and TRBJ1-2; tentative D call: TRBD1 (6 bases). CDR3 nucleotide sequence: TGTGCCAGCAGTTACTTCCGGGACACTAACTATGGCTACACCTTC. Protein: CASSYFRDTNYGYTF.